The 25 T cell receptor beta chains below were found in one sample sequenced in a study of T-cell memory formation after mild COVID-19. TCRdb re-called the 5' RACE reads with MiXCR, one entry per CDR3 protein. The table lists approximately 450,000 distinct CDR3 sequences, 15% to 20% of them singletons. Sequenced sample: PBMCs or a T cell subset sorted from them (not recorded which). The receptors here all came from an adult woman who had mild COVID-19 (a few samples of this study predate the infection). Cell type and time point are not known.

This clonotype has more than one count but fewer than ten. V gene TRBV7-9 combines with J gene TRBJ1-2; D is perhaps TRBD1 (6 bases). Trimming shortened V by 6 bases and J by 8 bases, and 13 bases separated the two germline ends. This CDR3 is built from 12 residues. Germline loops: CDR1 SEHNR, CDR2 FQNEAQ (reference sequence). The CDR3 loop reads CASRHRAEGYTF. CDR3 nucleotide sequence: TGTGCCAGCAGGCACAGGGCTGAGGGCTACACCTTC. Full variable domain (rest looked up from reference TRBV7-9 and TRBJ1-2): DTGVSQNPRHKITKRGQNVTFRCDPISEHNRLYWYRQTLGQGPEFLTYFQNEAQLEKSRLLSDRFSAERPKGSFSTLEIQRTEQGDSAMYLCASRHRAEGYTFGSGTRLTVV.

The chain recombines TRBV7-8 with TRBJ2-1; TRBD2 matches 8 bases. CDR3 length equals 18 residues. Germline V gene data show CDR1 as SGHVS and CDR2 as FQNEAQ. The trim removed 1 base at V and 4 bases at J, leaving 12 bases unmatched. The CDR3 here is CASSLEAGEVPIYNEQFF. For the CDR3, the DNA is TGTGCCAGCAGCTTAGAAGCGGGAGAGGTCCCGATTTACAATGAGCAGTTCTTC.

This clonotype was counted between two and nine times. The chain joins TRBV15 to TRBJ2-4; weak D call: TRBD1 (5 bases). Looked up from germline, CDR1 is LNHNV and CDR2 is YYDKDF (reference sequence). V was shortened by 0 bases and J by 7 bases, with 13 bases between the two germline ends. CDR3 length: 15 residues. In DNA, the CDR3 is TGTGCCACCAGCAGAGATTACTTAAAGGGGAACATTCAGTACTTC. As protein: CATSRDYLKGNIQYF. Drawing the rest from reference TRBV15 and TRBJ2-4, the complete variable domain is DAMVIQNPRYQVTQFGKPVTLSCSQTLNHNVMYWYQQKSSQAPKLLFHYYDKDFNNEADTPDNFQSRRPNTSFCFLDIRSPGLGDTAMYLCATSRDYLKGNIQYFGAGTRLSVL.

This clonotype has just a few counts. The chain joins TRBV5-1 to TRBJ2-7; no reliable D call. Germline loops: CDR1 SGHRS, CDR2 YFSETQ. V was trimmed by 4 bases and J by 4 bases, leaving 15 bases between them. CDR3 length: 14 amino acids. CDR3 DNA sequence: TGCGCCAGCAGCCCCCCCGGAACCCTATACGAGCAGTACTTC. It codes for CASSPPGTLYEQYF. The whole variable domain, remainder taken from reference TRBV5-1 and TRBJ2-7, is KAGVTQTPRYLIKTRGQQVTLSCSPISGHRSVSWYQQTPGQGLQFLFEYFSETQRNKGNFPGRFSGRQFSNSRSEMNVSTLELGDSALYLCASSPPGTLYEQYFGPGTRLTVT.

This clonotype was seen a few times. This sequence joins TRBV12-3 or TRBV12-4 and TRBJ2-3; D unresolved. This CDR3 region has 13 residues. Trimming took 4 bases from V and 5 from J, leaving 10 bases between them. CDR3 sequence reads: CASSSSDQDTQYF. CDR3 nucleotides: TGTGCCAGCAGTTCCAGTGATCAAGATACGCAGTATTTT.

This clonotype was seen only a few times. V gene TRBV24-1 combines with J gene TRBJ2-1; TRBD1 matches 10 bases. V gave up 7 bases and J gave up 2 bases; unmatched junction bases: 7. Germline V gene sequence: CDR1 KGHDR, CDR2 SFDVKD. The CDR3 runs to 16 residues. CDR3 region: CATSPGQGEPYNEQFF. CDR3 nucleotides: TGTGCCACCAGCCCCGGACAGGGGGAACCCTACAATGAGCAGTTCTTC.

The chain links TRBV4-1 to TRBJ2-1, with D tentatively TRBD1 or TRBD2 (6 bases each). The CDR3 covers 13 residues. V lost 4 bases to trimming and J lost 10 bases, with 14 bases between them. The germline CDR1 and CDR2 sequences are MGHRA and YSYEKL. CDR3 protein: CASSPLLGGEQFF. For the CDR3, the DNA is TGCGCCAGCAGCCCCCTCCTCGGGGGCGAGCAGTTCTTC.

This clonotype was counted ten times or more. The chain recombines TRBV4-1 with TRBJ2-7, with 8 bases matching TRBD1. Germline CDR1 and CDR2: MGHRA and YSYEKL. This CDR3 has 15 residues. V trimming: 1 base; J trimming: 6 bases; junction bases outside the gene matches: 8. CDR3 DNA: TGCGCCAGCAGCCAAGGACCGGACAGGGTGGCCGAGCAGTACTTC. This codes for CASSQGPDRVAEQYF.

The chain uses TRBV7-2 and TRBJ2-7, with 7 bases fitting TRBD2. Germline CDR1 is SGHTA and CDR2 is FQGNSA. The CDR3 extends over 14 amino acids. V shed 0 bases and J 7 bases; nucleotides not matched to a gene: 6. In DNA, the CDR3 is TGTGCCAGCAGCTTAGCGGGAGGGCCAGAGGAGCAGTACTTC. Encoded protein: CASSLAGGPEEQYF.

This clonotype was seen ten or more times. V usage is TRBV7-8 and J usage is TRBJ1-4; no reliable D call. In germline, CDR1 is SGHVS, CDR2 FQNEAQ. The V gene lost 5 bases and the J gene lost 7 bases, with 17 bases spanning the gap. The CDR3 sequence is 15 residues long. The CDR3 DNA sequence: TGTGCCAGCAGCCAAGGGCCGGGGAAGGGTGAAAAACTGTTTTTT. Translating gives CASSQGPGKGEKLFF.

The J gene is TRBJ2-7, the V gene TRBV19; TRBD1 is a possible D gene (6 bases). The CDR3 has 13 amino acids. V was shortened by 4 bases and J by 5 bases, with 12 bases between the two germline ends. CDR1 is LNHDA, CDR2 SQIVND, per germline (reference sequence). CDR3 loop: CASSTMQGNEQYF. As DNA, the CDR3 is TGTGCCAGTAGTACAATGCAGGGGAACGAGCAGTACTTC.

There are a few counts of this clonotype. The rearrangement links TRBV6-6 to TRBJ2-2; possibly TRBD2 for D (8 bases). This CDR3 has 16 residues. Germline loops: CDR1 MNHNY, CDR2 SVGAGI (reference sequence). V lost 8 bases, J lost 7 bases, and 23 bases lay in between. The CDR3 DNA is TGTGCCAGCCAATTGATTAGGGGGCGGGAGGACGGGGAGCTGTTTTTT. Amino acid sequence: CASQLIRGREDGELFF.

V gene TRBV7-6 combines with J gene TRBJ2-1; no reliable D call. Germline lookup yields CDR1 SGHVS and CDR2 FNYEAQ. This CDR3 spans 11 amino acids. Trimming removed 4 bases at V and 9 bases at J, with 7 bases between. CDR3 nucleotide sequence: TGTGCCAGCAGCTCAACCCCTGAGCAGTTCTTC. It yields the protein CASSSTPEQFF.

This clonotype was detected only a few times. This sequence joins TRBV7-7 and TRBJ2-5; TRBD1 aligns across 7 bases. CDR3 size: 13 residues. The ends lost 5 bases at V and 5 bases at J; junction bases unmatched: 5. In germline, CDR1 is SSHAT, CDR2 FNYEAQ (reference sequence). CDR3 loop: CASSEDRLETQYF. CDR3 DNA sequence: TGTGCCAGCAGCGAGGACAGGTTGGAGACCCAGTACTTC.

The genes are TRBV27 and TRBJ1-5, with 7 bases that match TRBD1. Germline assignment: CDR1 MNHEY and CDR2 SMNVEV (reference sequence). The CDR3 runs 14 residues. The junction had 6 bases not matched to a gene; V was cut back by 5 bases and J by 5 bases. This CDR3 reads CASSRTGADQPQHF. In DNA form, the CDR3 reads TGTGCCAGCAGTCGGACAGGAGCCGATCAGCCCCAGCATTTT.

The CDR3 DNA reads as TGCAGTGCTGGGGGAGCTGGGAGCACAGATACGCAGTATTTT. Its protein is CSAGGAGSTDTQYF. The chain joins TRBV20-1 to TRBJ2-3, with D perhaps being TRBD1 or TRBD2 (5 bases each). V lost 5 bases to trimming and J lost 0 bases, with 12 bases between them. This CDR3 region has 14 residues. Germline V gene data show CDR1 as DFQATT and CDR2 as SNEGSKA (reference sequence).

The CDR3 region has the DNA TGTGCCAGCAGTTACTTCTTCGCTAGCGGGAGGTCCAGGGTGGATACGCAGTATTTT. It is translated as CASSYFFASGRSRVDTQYF. The genes are TRBV6-2 or TRBV6-3 and TRBJ2-3; TRBD2 aligns across 11 bases. This CDR3 is 19 amino acids long. Losses at the gene ends were 1 base for V and 6 bases for J; bases not matched to a gene: 15. Germline V gene sequence: CDR1 MNHEY, CDR2 SVGEGT.

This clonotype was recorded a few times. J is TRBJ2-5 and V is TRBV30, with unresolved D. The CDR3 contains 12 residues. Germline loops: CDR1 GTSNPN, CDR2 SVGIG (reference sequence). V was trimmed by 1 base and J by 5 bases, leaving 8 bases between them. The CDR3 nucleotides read TGTGCCTGGAGTGGGGGTCCCGAGACCCAGTACTTC. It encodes CAWSGGPETQYF.

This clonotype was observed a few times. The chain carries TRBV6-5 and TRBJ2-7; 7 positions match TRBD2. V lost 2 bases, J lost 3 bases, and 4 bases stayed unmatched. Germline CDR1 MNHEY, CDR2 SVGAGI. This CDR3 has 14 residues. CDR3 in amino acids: CASSYASSGYEQYF. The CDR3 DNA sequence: TGTGCCAGCAGTTACGCGTCTAGCGGCTACGAGCAGTACTTC.

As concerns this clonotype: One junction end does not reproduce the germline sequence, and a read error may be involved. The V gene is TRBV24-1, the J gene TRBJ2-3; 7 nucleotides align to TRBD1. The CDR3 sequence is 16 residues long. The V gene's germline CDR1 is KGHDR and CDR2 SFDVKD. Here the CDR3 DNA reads TGTGCCACCATTGATTTCACCGGACAGGGCACAGATACGCAGTATTTT. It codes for CATIDFTGQGTDTQYF.

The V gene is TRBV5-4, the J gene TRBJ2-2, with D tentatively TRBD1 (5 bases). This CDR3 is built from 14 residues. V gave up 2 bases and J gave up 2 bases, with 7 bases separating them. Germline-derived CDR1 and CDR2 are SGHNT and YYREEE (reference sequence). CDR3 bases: TGTGCCAGCAGCTTCGGACAAAACACCGGGGAGCTGTTTTTT. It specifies CASSFGQNTGELFF.

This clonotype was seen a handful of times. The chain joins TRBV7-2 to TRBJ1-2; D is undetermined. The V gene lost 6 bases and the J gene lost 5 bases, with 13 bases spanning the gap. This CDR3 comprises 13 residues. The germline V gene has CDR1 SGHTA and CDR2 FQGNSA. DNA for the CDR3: TGTGCCAGCAGTACCGGGCCGCCGTATGGCTACACCTTC. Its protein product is CASSTGPPYGYTF.

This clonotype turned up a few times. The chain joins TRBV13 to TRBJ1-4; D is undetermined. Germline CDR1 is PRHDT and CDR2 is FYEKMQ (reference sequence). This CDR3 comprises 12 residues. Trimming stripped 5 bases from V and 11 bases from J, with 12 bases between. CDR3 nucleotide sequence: TGTGCCAGCAGCAGTGATGATGGGAAACTGTTTTTT. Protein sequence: CASSSDDGKLFF.

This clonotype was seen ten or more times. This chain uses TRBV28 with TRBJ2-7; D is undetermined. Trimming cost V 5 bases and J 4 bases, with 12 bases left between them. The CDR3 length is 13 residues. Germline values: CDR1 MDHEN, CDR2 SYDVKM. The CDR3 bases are TGTGCCAGCAGTACCGCCAGTCAATACGAGCAGTACTTC. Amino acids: CASSTASQYEQYF.

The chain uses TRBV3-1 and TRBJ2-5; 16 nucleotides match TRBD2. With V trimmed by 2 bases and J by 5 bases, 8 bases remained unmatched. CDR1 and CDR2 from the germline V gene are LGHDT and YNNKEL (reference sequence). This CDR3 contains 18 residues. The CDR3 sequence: CASSQSGLAGGPGETQYF. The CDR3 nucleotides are TGTGCCAGCAGCCAATCGGGACTAGCGGGAGGGCCAGGGGAGACCCAGTACTTC.